This TCR beta chain was identified in a study of blood T cell repertoires in COVID-19. Whole-study context: Material from acute and convalescent COVID-19 was sourced from the United States, Italy and Spain.

Two negative PCRs, clearance, or symptom resolution were required of recovered Cohort 3 donors. Sequencing used immunoSEQ multiplex PCR; TCRdb keeps in-frame clones, though not all of them. The sample gives a few hundred thousand clones, approximately 83% of which show up once; 3.5% to 5.5% is in the top ten. The material sequenced was PBMCs or T cells enriched from blood (not recorded which). The TCR was taken from a woman aged 25 to 39 who had recovered from COVID-19.

CDR3: CASSPGTEGEKLFF. The DNA for the CDR3 is TGCGCCAGCAGCCCAGGGACGGAGGGGGAAAAACTGTTTTTT. This chain links TRBV5-1 with TRBJ1-4; weak D call: TRBD1 (5 bases). The V end was cut by 4 bases, the J end by 8 bases, with 15 bases between. Germline CDR1 reads SGHRS; CDR2 reads YFSETQ. This CDR3 has 14 amino acids.